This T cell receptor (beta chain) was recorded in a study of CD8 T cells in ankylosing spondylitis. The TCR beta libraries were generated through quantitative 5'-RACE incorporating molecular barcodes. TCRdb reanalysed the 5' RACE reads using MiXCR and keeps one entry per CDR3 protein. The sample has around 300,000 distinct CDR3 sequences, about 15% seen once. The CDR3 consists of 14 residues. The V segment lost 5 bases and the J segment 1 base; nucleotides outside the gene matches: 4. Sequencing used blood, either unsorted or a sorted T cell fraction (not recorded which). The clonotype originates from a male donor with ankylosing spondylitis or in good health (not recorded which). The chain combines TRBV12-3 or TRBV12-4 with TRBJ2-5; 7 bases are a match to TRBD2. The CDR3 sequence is CASSGGGAQETQYF. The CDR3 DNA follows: TGTGCCAGCAGTGGGGGGGGAGCCCAAGAGACCCAGTACTTC.